The source of this T cell receptor (beta chain) is a study of vaccination effects on CD4 cells after COVID-19 (dated by TCRdb to between 2021 and 2024). With regard to the full study: Two doses of either the BNT162b2 or the mRNA-1273 mRNA SARS-CoV-2 vaccine were administered to participants. SARS-CoV-2 spike-specific CD4+ TCR repertoires from before and after mRNA vaccination were compared in COVID-19 convalescent patients and in infection-naive vaccine recipients. In the study, cultures from other donors were sequenced using the Oncomine TCR Beta short-read assay on an Illumina iSeq 100. Pre-vaccine samples were drawn from a couple of convalescent patients 16 days and one week before the first dose, at 142 and 148 days after COVID-19 diagnosis. Altogether, around ten COVID-19 convalescent patients and several SARS-CoV-2-naive healthy vaccine recipients made up the full study.

Reading the germline V gene gives CDR1 SGDLS and CDR2 YYNGEE. V is cut by 0 bases and J by 5 bases, and the space between the germline ends is 11 bases. The CDR3 covers 15 residues, taking in both the cysteine and the phenylalanine. Only the CDR3 DNA is retained, 45 bases long and in frame from the first base. The library was built by means of the immunoSEQ multiplex PCR assay. DNA from the cultured, isolated CD4+ T cells was subjected to TCR beta CDR3 sequencing. Per the original workflow: The analysis removed non-productive TCR sequences, trimmed reads to the CDR3 region, and retained only CDR3s that were 7 or more amino acids long. The MANAFEST web app was used to identify antigen-specific clonotypes by comparing expansion in peptide wells with expansion in reference cultures. Positive clones required FDR<0.05 expansion versus reference and all other wells, odds ratio above 5, and frequency above 0.1% in two replicate wells. Cross-reactive clonotypes were defined as significantly expanded in SARS-CoV-2 spike wells and in at least one common cold coronavirus spike condition. Levenshtein distance calculated with the stringdist R package was used to assess CDR3 similarity, and unrooted trees were constructed with ape in R 3.6.1. TCRdb retrieved this table from immuneACCESS and kept in-frame rearrangements only. Not all clones are present; in checked studies, unresolved V genes account for under half, and no reason is known for the remainder. V and J calls and clone size are copied from that table; D and trimming were computed from the DNA. The sample records around 26,000 clones, around 82% of which are singletons. The ten top clones hold about 16% of the sample.

This clone was seen a single time. It lacks a known antigen. Base-call qualities are not available, and no considerably larger clone is one nucleotide away. Study-wide findings and limitations: The study was limited by a small number of convalescent patients, and early post-infection timepoints were lacking. Both infection-induced and vaccine-induced clones contracted markedly at late post-vaccination timepoints, which is consistent with waning T cell responses. For convalescent patients, new clones induced by the vaccine made up most of the post-vaccine spike-reactive repertoire, and these new clones were largely distinct from the clones induced by infection.

The ViraFEST assay stimulated PBMC with viral peptide pools and then used TCR sequencing to identify antigen-specific CD4+ T cell clonotypes by expansion. After less than 13 days of culture, CD4+ T cells were isolated with the EasySep CD4+ T cell isolation kit. Convalescent patients had PCR-confirmed SARS-CoV-2 infection between March and December 2020, before Alpha, Beta and Delta variants emerged in the United States. Around 2 million PBMC per well were cultured in IMDM with about 4.8% human AB serum, 8.5 to 10 IU/ml IL-2 and gentamicin, plus 10 ug/ml peptides. On days 3 and 7, half of the culture medium was replaced with fresh IL-2-containing medium. Each peptide stimulation condition was cultured in triplicate wells unless otherwise noted. Using Ficoll-Paque Plus gradient centrifugation, PBMC were separated from whole blood and then either used fresh or cryopreserved at -140C. The overlapping peptide pools covered the spike proteins of SARS-CoV-2 as well as those of the common cold coronaviruses HCoV-NL63, HCoV-OC43 and HCoV-229E. The QIAamp micro DNA kit was used to extract genomic DNA from the cultured CD4+ T cells.

Recombination linked TRBV9 to TRBJ1-4; a weak D assignment points to TRBD1 (6 bases agree). The TCR originated in a human donor who had a prior SARS-CoV-2 infection. The starting material was CD4+ T cells from PBMCs cultured with HCoV-NL63 spike peptides, obtained before COVID-19 vaccination. Explained via the paper, the cell subset or site label denotes: HCoV-NL63 spike overlapping peptide pool stimulation. This receptor has the CDR3 CASSVEGGKNEKLFF. The DNA sequence is TGTGCCAGCAGCGTAGAAGGGGGGAAGAATGAAAAACTGTTTTTT.